This T cell receptor (beta chain) comes out of a study of blood T cell repertoires in COVID-19. Study as a whole: PBMCs, B-cell-depleted T cells, or T cells provided the cDNA or gDNA that made up the material.

Those who participated ranged in age from roughly 18 to 90 years and resided in approximately 23 US areas. A remark on this clone: Additional DNA sequences in this sample encode the identical CDR3.

Germline V gene data show CDR1 as LNHNV and CDR2 as YYDKDF (reference sequence). Trimming removed 0 bases from V and 6 bases from J, with 9 bases in between. This CDR3 has 13 amino acids. Using immunoSEQ multiplex PCR, the repertoire was profiled, and TCRdb retains in-frame clones only, with some absent. The sample has around 310,000 clones; about 90% are singletons. The rearrangement joins TRBV15 to TRBJ2-7; maybe TRBD1 (5 bases). Sequenced material: PBMCs or T cells enriched from blood (not recorded which). The origin of this receptor is a young man who had recovered from COVID-19. CDR3 nucleotides: TGTGCCACCAGCAGAGACAGGGTAGGCGAGCAGTACTTC. It encodes CATSRDRVGEQYF.